Listed here is a single T cell receptor beta chain. Its antigen is still unknown. No base-level quality is on record; no much larger clone is a single base apart. The CDR1 and CDR2 encoded by the germline V gene (reference sequence) are LNHNV and YYDKDF. From the cysteine through the phenylalanine, the CDR3 covers 16 amino acids. Kept here is only the CDR3 DNA, which spans 48 bases and is read in frame from base 1. V loses 4 bases, J loses 4 bases, and the germline ends lie 17 bases apart. TCRbeta CDR3 regions were sequenced with the immunoSEQ Assay. After extraction, genomic DNA underwent amplification by bias-controlled multiplex PCR, followed by high-throughput sequencing. In the paper's pipeline: To quantify the absolute abundance of each unique TCRbeta CDR3 region, sequences were collapsed and filtered. T cell fraction was estimated by normalizing TCRbeta template counts to usable DNA, which was measured by amplifying reference genes present in all nucleated cells. Repertoire TCRs were annotated as SARS-CoV-2-specific by exact matching of V gene, CDR3 amino acid sequence and J gene to a known reactive TCR set. The reference SARS-CoV-2 TCR set came from MIRA and was filtered for enrichment in COVID-19-positive ImmuneCODE repertoires, removing public or cross-reactive TCRs. Using the MIRA antigens, annotated TCRs were further analysed by specific ORF or by position within an ORF. Depth was the summed frequency of annotated unique rearrangements, while breadth was defined as annotated unique rearrangements over total unique productive rearrangements. Group comparisons of TCR breadth used two-sided Wilcoxon rank-sum tests. The table was pulled from immuneACCESS by TCRdb, which kept in-frame rearrangements only. Such tables lose some clones; where checked, under half of the loss comes from unresolved V genes, and the rest has no known cause. From that table come the V and J calls and clone size; the DNA was used to work out D and trimming. Here the sample has about 440,000 clones; about 92% occur a single time. The ten largest clones add up to around 4.2% of the sample.

The sample comes from a study of Ad26.COV2.S vaccination and SARS-CoV-2 variants (dated by TCRdb to about 2021). A note on the overall study: Vaccine-arm donors were drawn from COV1001, a multicentre, randomized, double-blind, placebo-controlled phase I-IIa trial of Ad26.COV2.S in healthy adults. Sequencing of the TCRbeta repertoire served to evaluate the specificity and breadth of SARS-CoV-2-reactive T cell receptors following Ad26.COV2.S vaccination. Investigators did not know the trial group allocation while performing experiments and assessing outcomes. Participants in the trial were split at random into five groups of five each, receiving low-dose or high-dose Ad26.COV2.S once or twice, or else placebo on both occasions. A total of around 32 samples were included in the TCR-sequenced set, comprising around 19 Ad26.COV2.S vaccine recipients, 5 placebo recipients and 8 SARS-CoV-2 convalescent individuals. Ad26.COV2.S was administered intramuscularly at 5 x 10^10 or 1 x 10^11 viral particles, either as a single shot or as two shots given 56 days apart.

In the paper's terms, the treatment or condition label means: roughly 19 received Ad26.COV2.S at low or high dose, single or two shots; about 5 received placebo; per-sample allocation not given. Repertoires of vaccine and placebo recipients were sequenced from samples collected on day 63 after the first injection. Between 29 July and 7 August 2020, Cohort 1b enrolled approximately 26 adults aged 18-55 years at one site in Boston, USA. Ad26.COV2.S was a replication-incompetent adenovirus type 26 vector expressing a prefusion-stabilized SARS-CoV-2 spike protein from the original Wuhan strain. The study at large found these results: The study was not powered for comparison of responses between vaccine doses or regimens. Vaccine and placebo recipients had similar non-spike TCR breadth, a finding consistent with the vaccine containing only spike. After vaccination, spike-specific CD8+ and CD4+ T cell responses were reported to show substantial breadth. Spike-specific TCR breadth was higher in Ad26.COV2.S recipients than in placebo recipients (P = 0.0014). According to the authors, total T cell responses may have been underestimated by the TCR breadth and depth analyses.

This sequence originates from a person aged 18-65 years who received the Ad26.COV2.S COVID-19 vaccine or a placebo. The sample was peripheral blood, taken in a trial of Ad26.COV2.S vaccine versus placebo. This receptor chain uses TRBV15 and TRBJ2-1; 5 matching bases give a weak D call of TRBD1. The CDR3 is CATSTRWGGPYNEQFF. The sequence in DNA is TGTGCCACCAGCACCCGATGGGGCGGCCCTTACAATGAGCAGTTCTTC.